The 15 T cell receptor beta chains below come from one sample, sequenced in a study of cytomegalovirus exposure and HLA in healthy donors. Amplification used 60 Vbeta primers and 13 Jbeta primers. Produced via immunoSEQ multiplex PCR; TCRdb's table is partial and in-frame only. The sample consists of approximately 140,000 clones, approximately 80% of them appearing once. Material: PBMCs. These receptors were obtained from a man aged 40-49 years in good health and CMV-seropositive.

The chain links TRBV2 to TRBJ1-1; weak D call: TRBD1 (5 bases). CDR3 size: 11 residues. Per germline, CDR1 SNHLY and CDR2 FYNNEI. V dropped 4 bases and J dropped 7 bases, with 7 bases sitting between them. CDR3 sequence reads: CASSAGCEAFF. The CDR3 DNA follows: TGTGCCAGCAGTGCAGGGTGTGAAGCTTTCTTT.

V is TRBV5-4 and J is TRBJ2-1, with 12 positions matching TRBD2. The CDR3 length is 15 residues. Germline V lookup: CDR1 SGHNT, CDR2 YYREEE (reference sequence). V gave up 3 bases and J gave up 8 bases; unmatched junction bases: 6. CDR3 protein: CASSSTSGRFHEQFF. CDR3 DNA: TGTGCCAGCAGCTCGACTAGCGGGAGATTCCATGAGCAGTTCTTC.

V and J are TRBV7-6 and TRBJ2-7; a possible D gene is TRBD1 (6 bases). V was shortened by 5 bases and J by 2 bases, with 10 bases between the two germline ends. CDR3 size: 13 residues. Germline loops: CDR1 SGHVS, CDR2 FNYEAQ. The CDR3 here is CASSTRTAYEQYF. CDR3 in DNA: TGTGCCAGCAGCACCCGGACAGCCTACGAGCAGTACTTC.

The V and J genes are TRBV9 and TRBJ2-1; possibly TRBD2 for D (6 bases). CDR1 and CDR2 from the germline V gene are SGDLS and YYNGEE. Trimming pared 0 bases from V and 0 bases from J, leaving 10 bases between. The CDR3 covers 16 residues. The CDR3 nucleotides read TGTGCCAGCAGCGTAGGGTGGCGGGACTCCTACAATGAGCAGTTCTTC. Encoded protein: CASSVGWRDSYNEQFF.

The rearrangement uses TRBV12-5 and TRBJ1-4; D not certain. CDR3 length equals 14 residues. Germline V gives CDR1 LGHNT, CDR2 FRNRAP. Trimming stripped 1 base from V and 7 bases from J, with 10 bases between. The chain's CDR3 is CASGLDEEGEKLFF. The CDR3 coding sequence is TGTGCTAGTGGTTTGGACGAAGAGGGTGAAAAACTGTTTTTT.

The chain joins TRBV19 to TRBJ1-4, with 9 bases lining up with TRBD1. V shed 4 bases, J shed 4 bases, and the junction held 7 bases outside the gene matches. CDR1 LNHDA and CDR2 SQIVND come from the germline V gene (reference sequence). This CDR3 has 16 amino acids. CDR3 sequence (DNA): TGTGCCAGTAGTAAGGTCGGGGGACAGGGTAATGAAAAACTGTTTTTT. The encoded protein is CASSKVGGQGNEKLFF.

This chain connects TRBV9 to TRBJ2-2; possible D gene TRBD2, 5 bases. CDR1 and CDR2 from the germline V gene are SGDLS and YYNGEE. The ends were cut back, 2 bases at V and 3 bases at J, with 8 bases in the middle. The CDR3 loop spans 14 amino acids. For the CDR3, the DNA is TGTGCCAGCAGCGTTAGAGCGGACACCGGGGAGCTGTTTTTT. It codes for CASSVRADTGELFF.

This clone was seen a handful of times. This rearrangement joins TRBV19 to TRBJ2-3, with 11 bases identical to TRBD1. The CDR3 length is 16 residues. The J segment lost 7 bases and the V segment lost 7 bases, leaving 13 bases of the junction unmatched. Per the germline V gene, CDR1 is LNHDA and CDR2 is SQIVND (reference sequence). DNA of the CDR3: TGTGCCAGTACCAGGGGGACAGGGGGTCTACTTAATACGCAGTATTTT. Encoded protein: CASTRGTGGLLNTQYF.

This chain connects TRBV15 to TRBJ1-1, with D possibly matching TRBD1 (5 bases). Germline CDR1 and CDR2: LNHNV and YYDKDF (reference sequence). V dropped 5 bases and J dropped 1 base, with 14 bases sitting between them. The CDR3 spans 15 residues. The CDR3: CATSEMGGENTEAFF. The CDR3 coding sequence is TGTGCCACCAGCGAGATGGGAGGGGAGAACACTGAAGCTTTCTTT.

V usage is TRBV4-2 and J usage is TRBJ2-7; 10 nucleotides match TRBD1. The V gene end was trimmed by 3 bases and the J gene end by 2 bases; junction bases not matched to a gene: 4. This CDR3 contains 15 residues. Germline values: CDR1 LGHNA, CDR2 YNFKEQ. The CDR3 loop is CASSQAGTGAYEQYF. The CDR3 nucleotides read TGTGCCAGCAGCCAGGCCGGGACAGGGGCCTACGAGCAGTACTTC.

Written as DNA, the CDR3 is TGTGCCAGCAGCCCTCCGAACAGACCTGGAAACACCATATATTTT. As protein: CASSPPNRPGNTIYF. The chain carries TRBV7-9 and TRBJ1-3; no clear D. The CDR3 runs to 15 residues. From germline, CDR1 is SEHNR and CDR2 FQNEAQ (reference sequence). V was clipped by 5 bases and J by 2 bases, with 13 bases between them. Variable domain in full (rest from reference TRBV7-9 and TRBJ1-3): DTGVSQNPRHKITKRGQNVTFRCDPISEHNRLYWYRQTLGQGPEFLTYFQNEAQLEKSRLLSDRFSAERPKGSFSTLEIQRTEQGDSAMYLCASSPPNRPGNTIYFGEGSWLTVV.

The rearrangement uses TRBV29-1 and TRBJ2-3, with a weak D call TRBD1 (6 bases). Germline-derived CDR1 and CDR2 are SQVTM and ANQGSEA. The CDR3 length is 13 residues. Trimming cost V 4 bases and J 2 bases, with 10 bases left between them. Here the CDR3 DNA reads TGCAGCGTTGCGGGACAAAACACAGATACGCAGTATTTT. This gives the protein CSVAGQNTDTQYF.

The rearrangement uses TRBV7-2 and TRBJ1-3, with D maybe TRBD1 (6 bases). There are 14 residues in the CDR3. Germline V gene lookup returns CDR1 SGHTA and CDR2 FQGNSA. Trimming stripped 0 bases from V and 7 bases from J, with 10 bases between. The CDR3 loop is CASSLARGPNTIYF. The CDR3 DNA reads as TGTGCCAGCAGCTTAGCCAGGGGTCCGAACACCATATATTTT.

The V call is TRBV6-1, the J call TRBJ1-1; D is perhaps TRBD1 (5 bases). Germline values: CDR1 MNHNS, CDR2 SASEGT. The V end lost 4 bases, the J end lost 5 bases, and 20 bases lay between the germline ends. This CDR3 contains 16 residues. The CDR3 reads CASSAGPQLGGTEAFF. The CDR3 DNA sequence: TGTGCCAGCAGTGCGGGACCGCAACTGGGGGGAACTGAAGCTTTCTTT.

The chain has TRBV4-1 and TRBJ1-1; TRBD1 might be the D (5 bases). V was trimmed by 4 bases and J by 1 base, leaving 10 bases between them. Germline CDR1 and CDR2: MGHRA and YSYEKL. This CDR3 comprises 14 residues. CDR3 sequence: CASSRITGNTEAFF. CDR3 bases: TGCGCCAGCAGCCGAATAACAGGGAACACTGAAGCTTTCTTT.